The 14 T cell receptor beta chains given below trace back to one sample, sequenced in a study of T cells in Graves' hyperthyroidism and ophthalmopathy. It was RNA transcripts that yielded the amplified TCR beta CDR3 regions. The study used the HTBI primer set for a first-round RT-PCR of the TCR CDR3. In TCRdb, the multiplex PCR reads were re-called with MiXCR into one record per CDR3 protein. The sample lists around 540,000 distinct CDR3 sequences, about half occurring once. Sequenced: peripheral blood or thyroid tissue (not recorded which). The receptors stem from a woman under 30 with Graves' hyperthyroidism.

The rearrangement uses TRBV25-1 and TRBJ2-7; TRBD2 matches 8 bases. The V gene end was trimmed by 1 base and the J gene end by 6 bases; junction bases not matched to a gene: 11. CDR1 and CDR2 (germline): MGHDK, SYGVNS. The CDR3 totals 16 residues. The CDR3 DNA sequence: TGTGCCAGCAGTGAATTGACAGGTCGGGAGGGCTCCGAGCAGTACTTC. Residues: CASSELTGREGSEQYF.

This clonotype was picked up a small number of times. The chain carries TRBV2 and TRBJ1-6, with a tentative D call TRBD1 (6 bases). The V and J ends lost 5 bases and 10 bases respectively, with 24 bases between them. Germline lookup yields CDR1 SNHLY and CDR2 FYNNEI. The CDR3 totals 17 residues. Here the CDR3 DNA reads TGTGCCAGCAGTTACCCCCAGGGGCGGTTGGTAGGGTCACCCCTCCACTTT. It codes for CASSYPQGRLVGSPLHF.

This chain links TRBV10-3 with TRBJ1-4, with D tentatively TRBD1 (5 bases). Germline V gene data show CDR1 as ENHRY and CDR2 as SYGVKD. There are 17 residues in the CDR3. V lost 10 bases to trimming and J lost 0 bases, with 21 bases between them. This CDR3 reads CASRPDSALATNEKLFF. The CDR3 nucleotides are TGTGCCAGCAGACCCGACAGCGCCCTCGCAACTAATGAAAAACTGTTTTTT.

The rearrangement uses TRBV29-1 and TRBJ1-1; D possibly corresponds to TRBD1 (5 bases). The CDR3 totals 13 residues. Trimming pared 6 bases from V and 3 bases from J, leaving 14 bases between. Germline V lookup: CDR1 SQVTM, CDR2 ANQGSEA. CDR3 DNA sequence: TGCAGCGTAGCTGAGGGGCTGGACACTGAAGCTTTCTTT. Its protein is CSVAEGLDTEAFF.

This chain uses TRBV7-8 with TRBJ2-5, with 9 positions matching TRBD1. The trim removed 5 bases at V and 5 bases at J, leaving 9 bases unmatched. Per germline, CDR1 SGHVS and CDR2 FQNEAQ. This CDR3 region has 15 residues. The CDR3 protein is CASSPPDRGGETQYF. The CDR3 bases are TGTGCCAGCAGCCCCCCGGACAGGGGCGGGGAGACCCAGTACTTC.

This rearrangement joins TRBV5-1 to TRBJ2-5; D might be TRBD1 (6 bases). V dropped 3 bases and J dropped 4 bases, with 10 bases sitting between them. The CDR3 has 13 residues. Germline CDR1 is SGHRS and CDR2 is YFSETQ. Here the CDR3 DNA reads TGCGCCAGCAGCTACGACAGGCCAGAGACCCAGTACTTC. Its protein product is CASSYDRPETQYF.

CDR3 amino acids: CASSQEPRAYGYTF. As DNA, the CDR3 is TGCGCCAGCAGCCAAGAGCCCAGAGCTTATGGCTACACCTTC. The V and J genes are TRBV4-1 and TRBJ1-2, with D hard to call. CDR1 is MGHRA and CDR2 is YSYEKL in the germline V gene. Trimming removed 0 bases from V and 5 bases from J, with 10 bases in between. The CDR3 sequence is 14 residues long.

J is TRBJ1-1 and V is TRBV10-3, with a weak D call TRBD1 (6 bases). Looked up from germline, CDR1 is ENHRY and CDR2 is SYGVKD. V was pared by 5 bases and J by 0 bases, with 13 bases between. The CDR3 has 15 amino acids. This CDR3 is CAISLGDIMNTEAFF. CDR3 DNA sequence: TGTGCCATCAGTTTAGGGGACATAATGAACACTGAAGCTTTCTTT.

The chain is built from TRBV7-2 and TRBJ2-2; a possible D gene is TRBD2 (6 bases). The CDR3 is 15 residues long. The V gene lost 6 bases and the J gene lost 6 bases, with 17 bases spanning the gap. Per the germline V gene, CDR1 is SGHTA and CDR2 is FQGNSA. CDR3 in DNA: TGTGCCAGCAGTGACTCGCGGGATCGGGCCGGGGAGCTGTTTTTT. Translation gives CASSDSRDRAGELFF.

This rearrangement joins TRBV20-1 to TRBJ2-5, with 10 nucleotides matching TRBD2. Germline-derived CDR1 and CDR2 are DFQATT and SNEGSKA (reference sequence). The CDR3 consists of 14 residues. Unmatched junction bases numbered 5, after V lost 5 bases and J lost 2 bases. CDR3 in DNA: TGCAGTGCTCTCCCAGCGGGAGGGCAAGAGACCCAGTACTTC. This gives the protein CSALPAGGQETQYF.

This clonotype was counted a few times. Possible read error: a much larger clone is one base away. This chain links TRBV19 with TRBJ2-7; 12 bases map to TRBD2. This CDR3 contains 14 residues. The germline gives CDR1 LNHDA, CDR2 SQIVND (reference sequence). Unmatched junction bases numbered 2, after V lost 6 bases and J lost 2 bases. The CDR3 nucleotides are TGTGCCAGTAGGACTAGCGGGAGTCCCTACGAGCAGTACTTC. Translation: CASRTSGSPYEQYF.

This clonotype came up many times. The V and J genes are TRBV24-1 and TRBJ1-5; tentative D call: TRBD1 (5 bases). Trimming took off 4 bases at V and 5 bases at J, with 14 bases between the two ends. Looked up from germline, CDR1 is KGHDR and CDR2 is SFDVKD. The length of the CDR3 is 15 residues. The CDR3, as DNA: TGTGCCACCAGTGACCCGTCGGGGGAGCATCAGCCCCAGCATTTT. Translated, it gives CATSDPSGEHQPQHF.

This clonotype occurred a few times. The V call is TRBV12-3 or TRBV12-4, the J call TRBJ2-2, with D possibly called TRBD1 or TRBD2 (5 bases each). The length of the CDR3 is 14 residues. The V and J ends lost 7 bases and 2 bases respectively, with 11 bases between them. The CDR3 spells CASNPRGNTGELFF. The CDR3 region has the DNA TGTGCCAGCAACCCGAGGGGAAACACCGGGGAGCTGTTTTTT.

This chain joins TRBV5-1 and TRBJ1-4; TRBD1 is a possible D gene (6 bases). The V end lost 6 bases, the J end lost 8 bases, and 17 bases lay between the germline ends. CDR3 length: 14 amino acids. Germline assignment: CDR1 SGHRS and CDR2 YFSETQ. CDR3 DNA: TGCGCCAGCAAATTGTCGGACAGAGCGGAAAAACTGTTTTTT. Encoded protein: CASKLSDRAEKLFF.